A single sample is the source of the 25 T cell receptor beta chains below, sequenced in a study of shared clonotypes between healthy human individuals (TCRdb year 2020). The library was produced with the immunoSEQ multiplex PCR assay. TCRdb obtained this table from immuneACCESS and retained in-frame rearrangements with V and J assigned. These tables miss some clones; where compared with another copy, unresolved V genes account for less than half of the shortfall, and the remainder is unexplained. Counted in this sample were a few million clones; 85% to 95% of them appeared once. About 0.39% of the sample is held by the ten biggest clonotypes. Sequencing used naive CD4+ T cells from PBMCs. The meaning of the sample's cell subset or site label: CD45RA+ positively selected. The source of these receptors is a man between 18 and 29 years old in good health. Some clones in this sample may be carry-over from other donors' samples.

The chain joins TRBV6-1 to TRBJ1-3; TRBD1 might be the D (5 bases). V was shortened by 7 bases and J by 8 bases, with 18 bases between the two germline ends. CDR3 length equals 14 residues. CDR1 is MNHNS and CDR2 is SASEGT in the germline V gene. The CDR3, as DNA: TGTGCCAGCATGGTGGCCAGGGTGACGGACACCATATATTTT. It encodes CASMVARVTDTIYF.

This chain connects TRBV5-1 to TRBJ2-5; 7 bases match TRBD1. The CDR3 contains 14 residues. Germline V lookup: CDR1 SGHRS, CDR2 YFSETQ. V was clipped by 3 bases and J by 2 bases; unmatched bases: 4. CDR3 coding DNA: TGCGCCAGCAGCTCAGGACAGGAACAAGAGACCCAGTACTTC. This encodes CASSSGQEQETQYF.

The chain couples TRBV5-1 to TRBJ2-1; 10 bases are a match to TRBD1. V lost 0 bases to trimming and J lost 7 bases; unmatched junction nucleotides: 4. This CDR3 has 15 residues. The germline gives CDR1 SGHRS, CDR2 YFSETQ. CDR3: CASSLVWTGGNEQFF. The CDR3 DNA follows: TGCGCCAGCAGCTTGGTTTGGACAGGGGGAAATGAGCAGTTCTTC.

V gene TRBV4-3 combines with J gene TRBJ1-5; D gene uncertain. Trimming cost V 4 bases and J 2 bases, with 9 bases left between them. This CDR3 comprises 14 residues. Germline CDR1 is LGHNA and CDR2 is YSLEER. The CDR3 DNA reads TGCGCCAGCAGCCCCCGGCCGGGCAATCAGCCCCAGCATTTT. This translates into CASSPRPGNQPQHF.

The chain carries TRBV20-1 and TRBJ1-1, with D perhaps TRBD1 (6 bases). V was pared by 4 bases and J by 4 bases, with 7 bases between. From germline, CDR1 is DFQATT and CDR2 SNEGSKA (reference sequence). The CDR3 covers 11 residues. The CDR3: CSANRVTEAFF. In DNA, the CDR3 is TGCAGTGCTAACAGGGTCACTGAAGCTTTCTTT.

The CDR3 nucleotides are TGTGCCAGCAGCTCACGATCCAACTACGAGCAGTACTTC. Translated: CASSSRSNYEQYF. The chain couples TRBV7-9 to TRBJ2-7, with no clear D. Germline CDR1 SEHNR, CDR2 FQNEAQ (reference sequence). Trimming shortened V by 4 bases and J by 3 bases, and 10 bases separated the two germline ends. This CDR3 has 13 amino acids.

V gene TRBV5-1 combines with J gene TRBJ2-5, with D perhaps being TRBD1 or TRBD2 (5 bases each). CDR3 length: 15 residues. Between the trimmed V and J ends, which lost 0 bases and 1 base, there was a span of 10 bases. Germline loops: CDR1 SGHRS, CDR2 YFSETQ. CDR3 sequence (DNA): TGCGCCAGCAGCTTGGAGGGACCGATCCAAGAGACCCAGTACTTC. Translation gives CASSLEGPIQETQYF.

The chain combines TRBV30 with TRBJ1-3; 7 nucleotides line up with TRBD1. CDR1 is GTSNPN, CDR2 SVGIG, per germline (reference sequence). Losses at the gene ends were 1 base for V and 3 bases for J; bases not matched to a gene: 6. This CDR3 contains 15 residues. The DNA of the CDR3 is TGTGCCTGGAGTGATGAGGGGGCGCATGGAAACACCATATATTTT. It is translated as CAWSDEGAHGNTIYF.

This clone occurred once. This chain connects TRBV18 to TRBJ2-3; 10 bases agree with TRBD1. CDR3 size: 15 residues. In germline, CDR1 is KGHSH, CDR2 LQKENI. J was trimmed by 5 bases and V by 2 bases; bases with no gene match: 4. The CDR3 DNA follows: TGTGCCAGCTCACCAGGGGACAGGGGAATAGATACGCAGTATTTT. Protein sequence: CASSPGDRGIDTQYF.

The chain employs TRBV30 and TRBJ2-2; a possible D gene is TRBD1 (6 bases). Between the trimmed V and J ends, which lost 4 bases and 5 bases, there was a span of 17 bases. The germline CDR1 and CDR2 sequences are GTSNPN and SVGIG (reference sequence). The CDR3 has 15 residues. CDR3 residues: CAWKPLDQGTGELFF. The CDR3 nucleotides are TGTGCCTGGAAACCCCTAGATCAGGGGACCGGGGAGCTGTTTTTT.

This rearrangement joins TRBV7-2 to TRBJ2-7, with D tentatively TRBD2 (6 bases). In germline, CDR1 is SGHTA, CDR2 FQGNSA. Trimming left V 5 bases short and J 7 bases short, with 21 bases between. This CDR3 region has 15 residues. The CDR3 here is CASSLQVERAGEQYF. CDR3 DNA: TGTGCCAGCAGCCTCCAGGTGGAGCGGGCGGGGGAGCAGTACTTC.

This chain uses TRBV28 with TRBJ2-7; either TRBD1 or TRBD2 may supply D (5 bases each). The germline V and J ends were trimmed by 7 bases and 0 bases, with 19 bases remaining between them. Germline V lookup: CDR1 MDHEN, CDR2 SYDVKM. The CDR3 runs to 16 residues. DNA for the CDR3: TGTGCCAGCACCGAAGAGGGGTCACCTCGCTCCTACGAGCAGTACTTC. Its translation is CASTEEGSPRSYEQYF.

This clone was observed a single time. Other DNA sequences from this sample encode an identical CDR3 as well. The chain couples TRBV9 to TRBJ2-5; no definite D call. This CDR3 contains 12 residues. Trimming shortened V by 0 bases and J by 5 bases, and 5 bases separated the two germline ends. CDR1 and CDR2 from the germline V gene are SGDLS and YYNGEE. CDR3 in amino acids: CASSVAGETQYF. CDR3 DNA sequence: TGTGCCAGCAGCGTAGCTGGCGAGACCCAGTACTTC.

The CDR3 sequence: CASSQRTGAAGEQYF. The DNA for the CDR3 is TGTGCCAGCAGTCAAAGGACAGGGGCCGCGGGCGAGCAGTACTTC. J is TRBJ2-7 and V is TRBV6-1, with 9 bases aligning to TRBD1. Trimming took 5 bases from V and 6 from J; bases not matched to a gene: 11. The CDR3 sequence is 15 residues long. The germline CDR1 and CDR2 sequences are MNHNS and SASEGT.

The rearrangement uses TRBV7-2 and TRBJ2-1, with 8 bases fitting TRBD1. CDR1 and CDR2 (germline): SGHTA, FQGNSA. This CDR3 spans 18 amino acids. With 5 bases clipped from V and 1 base from J, the junction kept 13 bases outside the gene matches. This CDR3 reads CASSPPPRQGNSYNEQFF. The DNA for the CDR3 is TGTGCCAGCAGCCCCCCTCCCAGACAGGGGAATTCCTACAATGAGCAGTTCTTC.

The V and J genes are TRBV5-6 and TRBJ2-3, with D possibly being TRBD2 (6 bases). Trimming shortened V by 3 bases and J by 1 base, and 15 bases separated the two germline ends. The germline V gene encodes CDR1 SGHDT and CDR2 YYEEEE. This CDR3 is built from 16 residues. CDR3 in DNA: TGTGCCAGCAGCTGGGACTTGTCGAGGGGCACAGATACGCAGTATTTT. Amino acid sequence: CASSWDLSRGTDTQYF.

The chain is built from TRBV28 and TRBJ1-3; maybe TRBD1 (5 bases). Germline CDR1 reads MDHEN; CDR2 reads SYDVKM. CDR3 length: 15 amino acids. The V gene lost 6 bases and the J gene lost 9 bases, with 21 bases spanning the gap. As DNA, the CDR3 is TGTGCCAGCAGGGGAGGCGGGGAGGGGAAAGTCACCATATATTTT. Protein sequence: CASRGGGEGKVTIYF.

The gene calls are TRBV19 and TRBJ2-5; the match to TRBD2 covers 8 bases. The CDR3 loop spans 14 amino acids. The germline V gene has CDR1 LNHDA and CDR2 SQIVND (reference sequence). J lost 3 bases, V lost 9 bases, and 9 bases had no gene match. CDR3 coding DNA: TGTGCCAGCGGTCCCCGGGGACTAGAAGAGACCCAGTACTTC. Its protein is CASGPRGLEETQYF. Supplemented by reference TRBV19 and TRBJ2-5, the full variable domain reads DGGITQSPKYLFRKEGQNVTLSCEQNLNHDAMYWYRQDPGQGLRLIYYSQIVNDFQKGDIAEGYSVSREKKESFPLTVTSAQKNPTAFYLCASGPRGLEETQYFGPGTRLLVL.

In DNA form, the CDR3 reads TGTGCCAGCAGCGCGGGAGGACGCTACGAGCAGTACTTC. This gives the protein CASSAGGRYEQYF. The V and J genes are TRBV9 and TRBJ2-7; TRBD2 agrees at 7 bases. The CDR3 has 13 amino acids. Germline V gives CDR1 SGDLS, CDR2 YYNGEE. V gave up 3 bases and J gave up 3 bases; unmatched junction bases: 3.

The chain links TRBV7-9 to TRBJ1-2, with D unclear. The CDR3 has 14 residues. From germline, CDR1 is SEHNR and CDR2 FQNEAQ (reference sequence). The V gene lost 1 base and the J gene lost 6 bases, with 12 bases spanning the gap. The CDR3 protein is CASSLDFGRHGYTF. DNA for the CDR3: TGTGCCAGCAGCTTAGACTTTGGCAGGCATGGCTACACCTTC.

This chain uses TRBV5-1 with TRBJ1-1; D is ambiguous. Trimming shortened V by 0 bases and J by 1 base, and 10 bases separated the two germline ends. Per germline, CDR1 SGHRS and CDR2 YFSETQ. The CDR3 consists of 15 residues. The CDR3 sequence: CASSLVSGSNTEAFF. The CDR3 nucleotides are TGCGCCAGCAGCTTGGTCTCGGGGTCGAACACTGAAGCTTTCTTT.

The V call is TRBV7-8, the J call TRBJ2-5, with no clear D. This CDR3 contains 15 residues. Trimming pared 2 bases from V and 1 base from J, leaving 11 bases between. The germline gives CDR1 SGHVS, CDR2 FQNEAQ. CDR3: CASSLRRTSQETQYF. CDR3 DNA: TGTGCCAGCAGCTTAAGGCGCACCTCCCAAGAGACCCAGTACTTC.

The chain has TRBV2 and TRBJ2-6, with D hard to call. Germline loops: CDR1 SNHLY, CDR2 FYNNEI. V lost 2 bases to trimming and J lost 0 bases, with 5 bases between them. There are 15 residues in the CDR3. CDR3 residues: CASSEHSSGANVLTF. The CDR3 DNA is TGTGCCAGCAGTGAACACAGCTCTGGGGCCAACGTCCTGACTTTC.

This chain connects TRBV28 to TRBJ1-2; D ambiguous. Germline CDR1 MDHEN, CDR2 SYDVKM. This CDR3 is built from 14 residues. Trimming took off 6 bases at V and 8 bases at J, with 19 bases between the two ends. The CDR3, as DNA: TGTGCCAGCAGCCTCCCGGGAAGGGCCGGAGGCTACACCTTC. This translates into CASSLPGRAGGYTF.

This chain connects TRBV4-2 to TRBJ2-1, with 11 bases that match TRBD1. The ends lost 0 bases at V and 5 bases at J; junction bases unmatched: 15. CDR1 LGHNA and CDR2 YNFKEQ come from the germline V gene. The CDR3 sequence is 20 residues long. In DNA, the CDR3 is TGTGCCAGCAGCCAAGATGGTATGGGACAGGGGGGCCTAAGAAACAATGAGCAGTTCTTC. Amino acid sequence: CASSQDGMGQGGLRNNEQFF.